The entry that follows covers one T cell receptor beta chain sequence. Its antigen is unidentified. The record originates from a study of T cell responses to AZD1222 COVID-19 vaccine. Profiled with immunoSEQ multiplex PCR; TCRdb holds only in-frame clones, not every one. The repertoire holds fewer than 100,000 clones, roughly nine tenths seen once, with 9.5% to 13% in the top ten. Points from the study as a whole: White British people made up most donors, females outnumbered males, and clonal diversity was possibly underestimated. The peak T cell response came first, and repertoires were sampled only after it. With two AZD1222 doses given, Spike-specific TCR breadth and depth both rose. Baseline seropositives among AZD1222 recipients totaled only five or six.

The germline gives CDR1 MGHRA, CDR2 YSYEKL. The ends lost 1 base at V and 3 bases at J; junction bases unmatched: 8. There are 18 residues in the CDR3. This receptor was identified in an adult who received the AZD1222 COVID-19 vaccine. The rearrangement joins TRBV4-1 to TRBJ2-2; 10 nucleotides line up with TRBD2. The sample consisted of peripheral blood, taken 28 days after the second AZD1222 dose. The CDR3 here is CASSQGPLAGADTGELFF. The CDR3 DNA reads TGCGCCAGCAGCCAAGGACCTCTAGCGGGGGCTGACACCGGGGAGCTGTTTTTT.